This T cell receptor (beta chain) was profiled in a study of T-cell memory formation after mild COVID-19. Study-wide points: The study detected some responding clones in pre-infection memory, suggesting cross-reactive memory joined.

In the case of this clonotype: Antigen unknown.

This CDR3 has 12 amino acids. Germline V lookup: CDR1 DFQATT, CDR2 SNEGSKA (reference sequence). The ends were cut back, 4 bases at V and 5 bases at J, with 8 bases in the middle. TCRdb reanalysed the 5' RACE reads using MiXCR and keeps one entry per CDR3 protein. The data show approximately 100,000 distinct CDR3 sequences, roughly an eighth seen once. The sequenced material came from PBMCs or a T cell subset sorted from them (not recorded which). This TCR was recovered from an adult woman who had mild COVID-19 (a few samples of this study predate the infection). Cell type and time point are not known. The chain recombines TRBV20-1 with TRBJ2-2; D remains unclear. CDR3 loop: CSATPSTGELFF. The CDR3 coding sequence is TGCAGTGCTACCCCTAGTACCGGGGAGCTGTTTTTT.